The 12 T cell receptor beta chains below come from one sample, sequenced in a study of CD8 T cells in Susac syndrome. An amount of RNA that ranged from about 0.45 to 1 ug was reverse transcribed with random hexamers. TCRdb re-called the immunoSEQ multiplex PCR reads with MiXCR, one entry per CDR3 protein. The data contain roughly 120,000 distinct CDR3 sequences, 85% to 95% of them singletons. The specimen sequenced was CD4+ T cells from PBMCs. The receptors were gathered from a human donor with multiple sclerosis.

This chain links TRBV29-1 with TRBJ1-4; D is possibly TRBD1 (5 bases). Germline CDR1 reads SQVTM; CDR2 reads ANQGSEA. The CDR3 contains 15 residues. V lost 7 bases to trimming and J lost 4 bases, with 19 bases between them. The CDR3 sequence: CSAGKGGERNEKLFF. For the CDR3, the DNA is TGCAGCGCCGGAAAGGGAGGGGAGCGTAATGAAAAACTGTTTTTT.

This rearrangement joins TRBV12-3 or TRBV12-4 to TRBJ2-6, with 8 bases lining up with TRBD2. The CDR3 extends over 15 amino acids. The V and J ends lost 4 bases and 2 bases, in that order; junction bases with no gene match: 1. The CDR3 coding sequence is TGTGCCAGCAGTTCGCGGGGGGCTGGGGCCAACGTCCTGACTTTC. Protein product: CASSSRGAGANVLTF.

This chain connects TRBV6-5 to TRBJ2-6; D is tentatively TRBD1 or TRBD2 (5 bases each). Trimming took 2 bases from V and 0 from J, leaving 23 bases between them. The CDR3 has 21 residues. Germline V gives CDR1 MNHEY, CDR2 SVGAGI. The chain's CDR3 is CASSYAPPGPFPPSGANVLTF. The CDR3 DNA reads as TGTGCCAGCAGTTACGCCCCACCGGGACCCTTCCCGCCCTCTGGGGCCAACGTCCTGACTTTC.

The genes are TRBV7-3 and TRBJ2-5; 9 bases are a match to TRBD2. After removal of 4 bases from V and 2 bases from J, the junction contained 8 bases not matched to a gene. The CDR3 loop spans 16 amino acids. Germline V CDR1 and CDR2: SGHTA, FQGTGA. Written as DNA, the CDR3 is TGTGCCAGCAGCTCAACGGGGCTAGCGGGACAAGAGACCCAGTACTTC. This sequence encodes CASSSTGLAGQETQYF.

The J gene is TRBJ2-7, the V gene TRBV3-1; D perhaps matches TRBD1 (6 bases). The germline V gene encodes CDR1 LGHDT and CDR2 YNNKEL (reference sequence). The CDR3 is 15 residues long. V lost 0 bases and J 2 bases, leaving 11 bases between the germline ends. The CDR3 DNA follows: TGTGCCAGCAGCCAAGATCTGGACAGAACCTACGAGCAGTACTTC. Translated: CASSQDLDRTYEQYF.

The chain combines TRBV5-1 with TRBJ1-1, with D tentatively TRBD1 (5 bases). Deletions cut 0 bases from V and 0 bases from J, with 12 bases between. The CDR3 is 16 amino acids. From germline, CDR1 is SGHRS and CDR2 YFSETQ. CDR3 region: CASSLEGTLLNTEAFF. In DNA, the CDR3 is TGCGCCAGCAGCTTGGAGGGGACTCTCTTGAACACTGAAGCTTTCTTT.

The chain joins TRBV27 to TRBJ1-1, with 7 positions matching TRBD1. After removal of 4 bases from V and 4 bases from J, the junction contained 12 bases not matched to a gene. The length of the CDR3 is 16 residues. Germline V gene data show CDR1 as MNHEY and CDR2 as SMNVEV (reference sequence). The CDR3 coding sequence is TGTGCCAGCAGTTCTTTTAGGGGGCGCGATGGCACTGAAGCTTTCTTT. It yields the protein CASSSFRGRDGTEAFF.

J is TRBJ1-1 and V is TRBV5-1; no reliable D call. Germline V gene data show CDR1 as SGHRS and CDR2 as YFSETQ. This CDR3 comprises 13 residues. V was pared by 0 bases and J by 4 bases, with 7 bases between. The CDR3 reads CASSLEHSTEAFF. CDR3 sequence (DNA): TGCGCCAGCAGCTTGGAACATTCCACTGAAGCTTTCTTT.

The chain combines TRBV12-5 with TRBJ1-5; tentative D call: TRBD1 (5 bases). This CDR3 contains 14 residues. Germline V gene data show CDR1 as LGHNT and CDR2 as FRNRAP. The V end lost 6 bases, the J end lost 7 bases, and 16 bases lay between the germline ends. This chain's CDR3 is CASGGERAPQPQHF. The CDR3, as DNA: TGTGCTAGTGGGGGGGAGAGGGCTCCCCAGCCCCAGCATTTT.

The chain has TRBV29-1 and TRBJ1-2; maybe TRBD1 (5 bases). Germline CDR1 SQVTM, CDR2 ANQGSEA. CDR3 length: 13 residues. V was pared by 2 bases and J by 7 bases, with 14 bases between. CDR3 DNA: TGCAGCGTTGAACCCACGGGGGAGGCTGGCTACACCTTC. It codes for CSVEPTGEAGYTF.

The chain combines TRBV2 with TRBJ1-2; a possible D gene is TRBD1 (5 bases). Between the trimmed V and J ends, which lost 7 bases and 8 bases, there was a span of 17 bases. Germline-derived CDR1 and CDR2 are SNHLY and FYNNEI. The CDR3 is 13 amino acids. The CDR3 DNA is TGTGCCAGCAACTCCGAGGGGCCTCGCGGCTACACCTTC. The encoded protein is CASNSEGPRGYTF.

The chain has TRBV5-6 and TRBJ1-5; 8 bases are shared with TRBD1. Looked up from germline, CDR1 is SGHDT and CDR2 is YYEEEE. Trimming cost V 4 bases and J 5 bases; bases outside gene matches: 8. The CDR3 has 15 residues. CDR3 DNA sequence: TGTGCCAGCAGCCCCGACAGGGGAGTGGATCAGCCCCAGCATTTT. Protein sequence: CASSPDRGVDQPQHF.